Presented here are 18 T cell receptor beta chains from one specimen sequenced in a study of T-cell reconstitution after alpha-beta-depleted transplantation in children. TCRbeta library preparation incorporated unique molecular identifiers. TCRdb reprocessed the PCR reads via MiXCR and lists one record per CDR3 protein. The repertoire holds fewer than 120,000 distinct CDR3 sequences, with around a tenth as singletons. The input for sequencing was PBMCs from the stem cell graft donor, taken from the stem cell graft. These receptors all stem from a human donor who donated a stem cell graft to a child with acute lymphoblastic leukemia.

This clonotype was recorded at least ten times. V gene TRBV9 combines with J gene TRBJ1-1; D unclear. There are 13 residues in the CDR3. V was clipped by 0 bases and J by 3 bases, with 6 bases between them. Germline CDR1 and CDR2: SGDLS and YYNGEE. Here the CDR3 reads CASSVEGDTEAFF. The DNA for the CDR3 is TGTGCCAGCAGCGTAGAGGGCGACACTGAAGCTTTCTTT.

The table lists this clonotype with many counts. Here the CDR3 reads CASSLTGTLDNQPQHF. The CDR3 DNA sequence: TGCGCCAGCAGCTTGACCGGGACACTGGACAATCAGCCCCAGCATTTT. V and J are TRBV5-1 and TRBJ1-5, with D perhaps matching TRBD1 (6 bases). Per germline, CDR1 SGHRS and CDR2 YFSETQ. The CDR3 contains 16 residues. The V end was cut by 1 base, the J end by 3 bases, with 14 bases between.

This clonotype appeared many times. V usage is TRBV27 and J usage is TRBJ2-1; 8 nucleotides match TRBD1. The CDR3 runs to 15 residues. Germline lookup yields CDR1 MNHEY and CDR2 SMNVEV (reference sequence). The V gene end was trimmed by 5 bases and the J gene end by 4 bases; junction bases not matched to a gene: 7. The CDR3 bases are TGTGCCAGCAGTGAGGACAGGGATTTTTACAATGAGCAGTTCTTC. Amino acids: CASSEDRDFYNEQFF.

This clonotype has a count of ten or more. The chain couples TRBV29-1 to TRBJ2-5; maybe TRBD2 (7 bases). The CDR3 is made up of 11 amino acids. Trimming took off 4 bases at V and 10 bases at J, with 13 bases between the two ends. The V gene's germline CDR1 is SQVTM and CDR2 ANQGSEA. CDR3 loop: CSVVLGGGQYF. CDR3 sequence (DNA): TGCAGCGTTGTTTTAGGGGGGGGCCAGTACTTC.

This clonotype occurred a few times. The chain couples TRBV7-3 to TRBJ2-1, with 7 bases aligning to TRBD2. The CDR3 contains 15 residues. CDR1 is SGHTA, CDR2 FQGTGA, per germline. J was trimmed by 5 bases and V by 5 bases; bases with no gene match: 9. The CDR3 bases are TGTGCCAGCAGCCCCGTGGCTAGCGGACACAATGAGCAGTTCTTC. This encodes CASSPVASGHNEQFF.

This clonotype was seen many times. The chain combines TRBV6-5 with TRBJ2-7, with 14 bases aligning to TRBD2. Unmatched junction bases numbered 5, after V lost 7 bases and J lost 6 bases. Germline lookup yields CDR1 MNHEY and CDR2 SVGAGI. There are 14 residues in the CDR3. This chain's CDR3 is CASNTGTSGGEQYF. The CDR3 region has the DNA TGTGCCAGCAACACCGGGACTAGCGGGGGCGAGCAGTACTTC.

The V gene is TRBV5-6, the J gene TRBJ2-7; TRBD1 or TRBD2 may be the D gene (6 bases each). Germline CDR1 is SGHDT and CDR2 is YYEEEE. V lost 4 bases and J lost 0, with 14 bases in between. The CDR3 totals 15 residues. The CDR3 protein is CASSRRGGSSYEQYF. The CDR3 coding sequence is TGTGCCAGCAGCCGCCGAGGGGGGAGCTCCTACGAGCAGTACTTC. The full variable domain, its missing parts supplied by reference TRBV5-6 and TRBJ2-7, is DAGVTQSPTHLIKTRGQQVTLRCSPKSGHDTVSWYQQALGQGPQFIFQYYEEEERQRGNFPDRFSGHQFPNYSSELNVNALLLGDSALYLCASSRRGGSSYEQYFGPGTRLTVT.

This clonotype occurred many times. The genes are TRBV29-1 and TRBJ2-7; D possibly corresponds to TRBD1 (7 bases). V lost 6 bases to trimming and J lost 4 bases, with 16 bases between them. CDR3 size: 13 residues. CDR1 and CDR2 from the germline V gene are SQVTM and ANQGSEA. Here the CDR3 DNA reads TGCAGCGTGAAGACAGGGACTTCGTACGAGCAGTACTTC. It encodes CSVKTGTSYEQYF.

In this sample, this clonotype turned up many times. The rearrangement joins TRBV20-1 to TRBJ2-6; the match to TRBD1 covers 11 bases. The CDR3 contains 15 residues. Germline CDR1 DFQATT, CDR2 SNEGSKA (reference sequence). After removal of 6 bases from V and 2 bases from J, the junction contained 3 bases not matched to a gene. The CDR3 nucleotides are TGCAGTGCCGGACAGGGGGCGACTGGGGCCAACGTCCTGACTTTC. This encodes CSAGQGATGANVLTF.

In this sample, this clonotype turned up many times. The V gene is TRBV7-9, the J gene TRBJ1-1; weak D call: TRBD1 (5 bases). The V end lost 4 bases, the J end lost 1 base, and 7 bases lay between the germline ends. This CDR3 spans 13 amino acids. Germline V CDR1 and CDR2: SEHNR, FQNEAQ (reference sequence). This CDR3 reads CASSYGQNTEAFF. DNA of the CDR3: TGTGCCAGCAGCTACGGACAGAACACTGAAGCTTTCTTT.

This clonotype was observed at least ten times. The V call is TRBV5-6, the J call TRBJ2-3; D might be TRBD1 or TRBD2, each matching 5 bases. The V and J ends lost 0 bases and 5 bases respectively, with 16 bases between them. This CDR3 spans 16 amino acids. The V gene's germline CDR1 is SGHDT and CDR2 YYEEEE. The CDR3: CASSLAGVGRVDTQYF. The CDR3 nucleotides are TGTGCCAGCAGCTTGGCCGGGGTGGGACGGGTAGATACGCAGTATTTT.

This clonotype was recorded at least ten times. The J gene is TRBJ1-2, the V gene TRBV4-3; no firm D call. V shed 0 bases and J shed 8 bases, with 13 bases lying between them. The CDR3 runs to 14 residues. Germline V gene sequence: CDR1 LGHNA, CDR2 YSLEER. CDR3 loop: CASSQDFEVGGYTF. The DNA for the CDR3 is TGCGCCAGCAGCCAAGATTTTGAGGTCGGGGGCTACACCTTC.

The CDR3 sequence: CAWSVRSRGNGYTF. For the CDR3, the DNA is TGTGCCTGGAGTGTACGTAGCAGGGGGAATGGCTACACCTTC. The J gene is TRBJ1-2, the V gene TRBV30; 7 bases match TRBD1. Germline V gene data show CDR1 as GTSNPN and CDR2 as SVGIG (reference sequence). This CDR3 is built from 14 residues. The V gene end was trimmed by 0 bases and the J gene end by 6 bases; junction bases not matched to a gene: 7.

This clonotype showed up many times. The V call is TRBV6-5, the J call TRBJ1-2, with TRBD1 matching over 7 bases. The CDR3 contains 11 residues. The J segment lost 6 bases and the V segment lost 6 bases, leaving 1 base of the junction unmatched. Looked up from germline, CDR1 is MNHEY and CDR2 is SVGAGI. CDR3 DNA sequence: TGTGCCAGCAGAGGGGGCCATGGCTACACCTTC. This sequence encodes CASRGGHGYTF.

This clonotype has ten or more counts. The J gene is TRBJ2-5, the V gene TRBV18; maybe TRBD1 (6 bases). Trimming took off 6 bases at V and 0 bases at J, with 14 bases between the two ends. The CDR3 is 15 amino acids. Germline CDR1 reads KGHSH; CDR2 reads LQKENI. This CDR3 reads CASSLGTSYQETQYF. The CDR3 nucleotides read TGTGCCAGCTCCCTAGGGACATCTTACCAAGAGACCCAGTACTTC. The variable domain in full, with the rest retrieved from reference TRBV18 and TRBJ2-5, is NAGVMQNPRHLVRRRGQEARLRCSPMKGHSHVYWYRQLPEEGLKFMVYLQKENIIDESGMPKERFSAEFPKEGPSILRIQQVVRGDSAAYFCASSLGTSYQETQYFGPGTRLLVL.

This clonotype has a count of ten or more. V is TRBV5-1 and J is TRBJ2-3; a possible D gene is TRBD2 (5 bases). Between the trimmed V and J ends, which lost 1 base and 4 bases, there was a span of 13 bases. The CDR3 is made up of 15 amino acids. Germline V gene lookup returns CDR1 SGHRS and CDR2 YFSETQ. For the CDR3, the DNA is TGCGCCAGCAGCTTGAAGGGAGTGGGCCCAGATACGCAGTATTTT. Amino acid sequence: CASSLKGVGPDTQYF.

The CDR3 spells CASSTPGVYNEQFF. CDR3 nucleotide sequence: TGTGCCAGCAGCACACCTGGGGTTTACAATGAGCAGTTCTTC. The chain combines TRBV6-1 with TRBJ2-1; D is unresolved. CDR3 size: 14 residues. With 6 bases removed from V and 4 bases from J, the gap between germline ends came to 13 bases. In germline, CDR1 is MNHNS, CDR2 SASEGT.

As regards this clonotype: Possible read error: a much larger clone is one base away. This chain links TRBV6-2 or TRBV6-3 with TRBJ2-5; 8 nucleotides align to TRBD2. Looked up from germline, CDR1 is MNHEY and CDR2 is SVGEGT. CDR3 size: 14 residues. Here the CDR3 DNA reads TGTGCCAGCAGCCGGGGACTAGAGGGTGAGACCAAGTACTTC. Its protein is CASSRGLEGETKYF.